The rows below give T cell receptor beta chains drawn from one sample of a study of blood T cell repertoires in COVID-19. Here immunoSEQ multiplex PCR was the method, and the copy in TCRdb shows in-frame clones only, minus some. The sample has around 270,000 clones, roughly four fifths seen once. Sequenced: peripheral blood. Receptor source: a person aged 65 to 85 with COVID-19, enrolled during active disease. The CDR3 runs from the conserved cysteine through the conserved F or W. D genes are given only for firm matches. Size values are once, few and many counts, or a class for expanded clones, and some rows have none.

few	TRBV24-1	TRBD2	TRBJ2-7	TGTGCCACCAGTGCCGGACCAGATCTCTCTAGCGGGCCAATGTACGAGCAGTACTTC	CATSAGPDLSSGPMYEQYF
many	TRBV6-2/TRBV6-3	.	TRBJ2-7	TGTGCCAGCAGTGGAGGGGGGGGGTCGACCTACGAGCAGTACTTC	CASSGGGGSTYEQYF
.	TRBV28	.	TRBJ1-6	TGTGCCAGCAGCGCTGACAGTCATTCACCCCTCCACTTT	CASSADSHSPLHF
.	TRBV6-6	.	TRBJ2-4	TGTGCCAGCACCTTGGCAGGGGCCGGGGAAAACATTCAGTACTTC	CASTLAGAGENIQYF
few	TRBV7-3	.	TRBJ2-3	TGTGCCAGCAGCCCCCAAGCGGACACAGATACGCAGTATTTT	CASSPQADTDTQYF
.	TRBV19	.	TRBJ1-5	TGTGCCAGTAGTATTTTCGAGAGCAATCAGCCCCAGCATTTT	CASSIFESNQPQHF
.	TRBV11-3	.	TRBJ2-2	TGTGCCAGCATGCAGGGTACAGGGTCCACCGGGGAGCTGTTTTTT	CASMQGTGSTGELFF
.	TRBV28	TRBD1	TRBJ2-3	TGTGCCAGCAGTTTTCTAACAGGGGGCAAAGGGGATACGCAGTATTTT	CASSFLTGGKGDTQYF
.	TRBV4-3	.	TRBJ2-3	TGCGCCAGCAGCCTGGGTGAGGGAACTACTACTACGCAGTATTTT	CASSLGEGTTTTQYF
.	TRBV29-1	TRBD1	TRBJ1-3	TGCAGCGCCTCGACAGGGGGAGGAAACACCATATATTTT	CSASTGGGNTIYF
.	TRBV2	TRBD1	TRBJ2-3	TGTGCCAGCAGTAGGGACAGGGCCAATTTT	CASSRDRANF
.	TRBV4-3	TRBD2	TRBJ2-2	TGCGCCAGCAGCCACACTAGCGGGAGGGACACCGGGGAGCTGTTTTTT	CASSHTSGRDTGELFF
.	TRBV2	TRBD1	TRBJ1-2	TGTGCCAGCGGACAGGGAAACTATGGCTACACCTTC	CASGQGNYGYTF
.	TRBV9	TRBD1	TRBJ2-3	TGTGCCAGCAGCGCCTTACAGGGGGGAGCAGATACGCAGTATTTT	CASSALQGGADTQYF
.	TRBV27	.	TRBJ2-1	TGTGCCAGCAGTTTGATAGCTCCACCGCTCAATGAGCAGTTCTTC	CASSLIAPPLNEQFF
.	TRBV24-1	TRBD1	TRBJ1-2	TGTGCCACCAGTGATGCCGGGACAGAGAACTATGGCTACACCTTC	CATSDAGTENYGYTF
.	TRBV6-1	.	TRBJ1-6	TGTGCCAGCAGTGACAGGACAGCTAATTCACCCCTCCACTTT	CASSDRTANSPLHF
.	TRBV5-5	TRBD1	TRBJ2-7	TGTGCCAGCAGCTTGGTCATACCCCAGGGACAGGGGAAGGCGGCCGAGCAGTACTTC	CASSLVIPQGQGKAAEQYF
once	TRBV27	TRBD2	TRBJ2-6	TGTGCCAGCAGTCCTCGGGACTATCGCTCTGGGGCCAACGTCCTGACTTTC	CASSPRDYRSGANVLTF
.	TRBV21-1	.	TRBJ2-2	TGTGCCAGCAGCAAAGGGGAGGGGCGAGCGGGCCCCACCGGGGAGCTGTTTTTT	CASSKGEGRAGPTGELFF
once	TRBV5-4	.	TRBJ2-5	TGTGCCAGCAGCCCGAGACTAGGAGAGACCCAGTACTTC	CASSPRLGETQYF
.	TRBV28	.	TRBJ1-1	TGTGCCAGCAGTTACTCGAACACTGAAGCTTTCTTT	CASSYSNTEAFF
.	TRBV3-1/TRBV3-2	TRBD2	TRBJ2-3	TGTGCCAGCAGCCAATGGCGGGAGGGCCGCTCTGGTACGCAGTATTTT	CASSQWREGRSGTQYF
.	TRBV7-3	.	TRBJ1-6	TGTGCCAGCAGCCTCCTGAAGGGGTCACCCCTCCACTTT	CASSLLKGSPLHF
.	TRBV9	TRBD1	TRBJ1-3	TGTGCCAGCAGCGTAGCGGGACAGGGAAACACCATATATTTT	CASSVAGQGNTIYF
.	TRBV7-2	.	TRBJ2-2	TGTGCCAGCAGCCAGAGGCGGTCAGCCGGGGAGCTGTTTTTT	CASSQRRSAGELFF
.	TRBV18	.	TRBJ2-7	TGTGCCAGCTCACCGGCCCGGGGGAGACCCGACGAGCAGTACTTC	CASSPARGRPDEQYF
.	TRBV7-6	TRBD2	TRBJ2-3	TGTGCCAGCAGCTTAGATGGCGGGAGGGGCACAGATACGCAGTATTTT	CASSLDGGRGTDTQYF
.	TRBV7-6	TRBD2	TRBJ2-3	TGTGCCAGCAGAGGACTAGCGGTTAGCACAGATACGCAGTATTTT	CASRGLAVSTDTQYF
.	TRBV7-7	TRBD1	TRBJ1-5	TGTGCCAGCAGCTTAATTCTTAAGGCGGGACAGGGGACGAATCAGCCCCAGCATTTT	CASSLILKAGQGTNQPQHF
.	TRBV12-5	.	TRBJ1-1	TGTGCTAGTGCCCATGGGGGGTTTTCAGCTTTTTTT	CASAHGGFSAFF
.	TRBV5-1	TRBD2	TRBJ2-7	TGCGCCAGCGCTAGCGGGGGGTCACTCTCCTACGAGCAGTACTTC	CASASGGSLSYEQYF
.	TRBV15	TRBD1	TRBJ1-4	TGTGCCACCAGCAGACCCAGGGGGCTTGTTGAAAAACTGTTTTTT	CATSRPRGLVEKLFF
.	TRBV7-2	.	TRBJ2-7	TGTGCCAGCAGCTTAGCGCCGGAGGATTACGAGCAGTACTTC	CASSLAPEDYEQYF
.	TRBV6-2/TRBV6-3	.	TRBJ2-3	TGTGCCAGCAGTTACATCAGCGTCGCAGATACGCAGTATTTT	CASSYISVADTQYF
few	TRBV21-1	.	TRBJ2-1	TGTGCCAGCAGCAACCACAGAAAGCGGGGACGATTCGATGAGCAGTTCTTC	CASSNHRKRGRFDEQFF
.	TRBV6-5	TRBD2	TRBJ2-7	TGTGCCAGCAGGGCTAGCGGGGACTACGAGCAGTACTTC	CASRASGDYEQYF
.	TRBV7-2	TRBD2	TRBJ2-5	TGTGCCAGCAGCCGTACTAGCGGAGAGACCCAGTACTTC	CASSRTSGETQYF
.	TRBV9	.	TRBJ2-7	TGTGCCAGCAGCGTAGCCGGGGTCAACGAGCAGTACTTC	CASSVAGVNEQYF
.	TRBV7-2	.	TRBJ2-3	TGTGCCAGCAGCTTATTTGGGGGGATAGATACGCAGTATTTT	CASSLFGGIDTQYF
.	TRBV20-1	TRBD2	TRBJ2-5	TGCAGTGCTAGTCGTCCTAGCGGAAATAAAGAGACCCAGTACTTC	CSASRPSGNKETQYF
.	TRBV9	.	TRBJ2-3	TGTGCCAGCAGCGCCAAACGACAGATCCCGCAGTATTTT	CASSAKRQIPQYF
.	TRBV10-3	.	TRBJ2-5	TGTGCCATCGGGGCGTATTGGCAAGAGACCCAGTACTTC	CAIGAYWQETQYF
.	TRBV28	TRBD2	TRBJ2-1	TGTGCCAGCAGTCCTAGCGGGAGGGACAATGAGCAGTTCTTC	CASSPSGRDNEQFF
.	TRBV28	.	TRBJ1-2	TGTGCCAGCAGTTTTCGGGCAGGGCATGGCTACACCTTC	CASSFRAGHGYTF
.	TRBV2	TRBD1	TRBJ1-4	TGTGCCAGCAGATCAGGGGGTGAAAAACTGTTTTTT	CASRSGGEKLFF
.	TRBV12-3/TRBV12-4	.	TRBJ2-6	TGTGCCTCCTGCAGGTCTGGGGCCAACGTCCTGACTTTC	CASCRSGANVLTF
once	TRBV5-8	.	TRBJ1-5	TGTGCCAGCAGCTTGGTCAGGGGTAGCAATCAGCCCCAGCATTTT	CASSLVRGSNQPQHF
.	TRBV5-1	.	TRBJ1-4	TGCGCCAGCAGCTTGGGCACAGCTTTTCTCACTAATGAAAAACTGTTTTTT	CASSLGTAFLTNEKLFF
.	TRBV28	.	TRBJ1-1	TGTGCCAGCAGCCAACAGGGGAACACTGAAGCTTTCTTT	CASSQQGNTEAFF
.	TRBV2	.	TRBJ2-5	TGTGCCAGCAGGGGACTGACAGGGTGGGAGACCCAGTACTTC	CASRGLTGWETQYF
once	TRBV7-6	TRBD1	TRBJ2-3	TGTGCCAGCAGCTTAGTGGGGACAGCAAGCACAGATACGCAGTATTTT	CASSLVGTASTDTQYF
.	TRBV7-7	.	TRBJ2-2	TGTGCCAGCAGCCTTAGTGGTCCCTCCTCCGGGGAGCTGTTTTTT	CASSLSGPSSGELFF
.	TRBV7-2	TRBD2	TRBJ2-1	TGTGCCAGCAGCTTATTAGCGGGGGGTTACAATGAGCAGTTCTTC	CASSLLAGGYNEQFF
.	TRBV7-2	.	TRBJ1-4	TGTGCCAGCAGCTTAATCCGGGGGGGGGCGCCCCGGAAACTGTTTTTT	CASSLIRGGAPRKLFF
.	TRBV6-5	.	TRBJ1-1	TGTGCCAGCAGTTACGGACAACCGAACACTGAAGCTTTCTTT	CASSYGQPNTEAFF
.	TRBV2	TRBD2	TRBJ2-1	TGTGCCAGCAGACGACAGACTAGCAGCGATGAGCAGTTCTTC	CASRRQTSSDEQFF
.	TRBV27	TRBD1	TRBJ1-2	TGTGCCAGCAGTTCGACAGGGGGCCGAGGCTACACCTTC	CASSSTGGRGYTF